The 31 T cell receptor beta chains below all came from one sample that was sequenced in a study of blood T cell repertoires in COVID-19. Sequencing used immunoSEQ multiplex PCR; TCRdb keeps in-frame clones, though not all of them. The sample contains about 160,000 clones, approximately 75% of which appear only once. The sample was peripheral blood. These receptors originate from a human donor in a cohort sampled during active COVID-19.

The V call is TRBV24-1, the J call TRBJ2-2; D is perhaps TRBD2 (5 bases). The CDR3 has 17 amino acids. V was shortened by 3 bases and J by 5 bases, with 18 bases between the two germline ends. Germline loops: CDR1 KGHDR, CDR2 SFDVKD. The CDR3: CATSDSTTGSFTGELFF. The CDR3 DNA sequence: TGTGCCACCAGTGATAGCACAACGGGGTCCTTTACCGGGGAGCTGTTTTTT.

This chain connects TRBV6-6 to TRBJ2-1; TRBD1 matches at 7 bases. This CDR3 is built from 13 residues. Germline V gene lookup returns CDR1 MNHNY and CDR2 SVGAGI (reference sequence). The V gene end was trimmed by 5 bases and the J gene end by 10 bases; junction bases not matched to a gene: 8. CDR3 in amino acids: CASSPQGWGEQFF. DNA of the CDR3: TGTGCCAGCAGTCCACAGGGGTGGGGGGAGCAGTTCTTC.

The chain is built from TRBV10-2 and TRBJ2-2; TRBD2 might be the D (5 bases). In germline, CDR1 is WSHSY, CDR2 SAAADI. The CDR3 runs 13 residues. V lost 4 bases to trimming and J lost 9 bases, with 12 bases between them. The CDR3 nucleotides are TGCGCCAGCAGTGTGGGTAGCGCCCGGGAGCTGTTTTTT. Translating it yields CASSVGSARELFF.

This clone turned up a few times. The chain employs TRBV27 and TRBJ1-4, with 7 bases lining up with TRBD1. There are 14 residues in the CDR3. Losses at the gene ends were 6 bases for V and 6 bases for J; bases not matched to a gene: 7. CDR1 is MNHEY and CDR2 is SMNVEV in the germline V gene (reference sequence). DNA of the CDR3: TGTGCCAGCAGGCCGACAGGGCTTTATGAAAAACTGTTTTTT. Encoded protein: CASRPTGLYEKLFF.

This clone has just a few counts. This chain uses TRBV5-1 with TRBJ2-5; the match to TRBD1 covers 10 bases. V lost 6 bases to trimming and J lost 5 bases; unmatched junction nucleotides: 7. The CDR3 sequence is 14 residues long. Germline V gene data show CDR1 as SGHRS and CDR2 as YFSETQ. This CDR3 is CASTTGQGMETQYF. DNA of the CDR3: TGCGCCAGCACCACGGGACAGGGGATGGAGACCCAGTACTTC.

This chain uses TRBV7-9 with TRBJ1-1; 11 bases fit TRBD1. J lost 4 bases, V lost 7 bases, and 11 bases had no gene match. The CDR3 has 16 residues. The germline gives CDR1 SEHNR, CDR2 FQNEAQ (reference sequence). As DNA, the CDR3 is TGTGCCAGCACCCGATCCGGGACAGGGGGTATCACTGAAGCTTTCTTT. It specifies CASTRSGTGGITEAFF. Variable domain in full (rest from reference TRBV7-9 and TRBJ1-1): DTGVSQNPRHKITKRGQNVTFRCDPISEHNRLYWYRQTLGQGPEFLTYFQNEAQLEKSRLLSDRFSAERPKGSFSTLEIQRTEQGDSAMYLCASTRSGTGGITEAFFGQGTRLTVV.

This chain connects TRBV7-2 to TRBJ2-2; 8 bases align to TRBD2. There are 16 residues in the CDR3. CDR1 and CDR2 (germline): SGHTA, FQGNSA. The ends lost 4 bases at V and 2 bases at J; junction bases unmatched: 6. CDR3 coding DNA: TGTGCCAGCAGCTCCCCCGGGGGGGGTAACACCGGGGAGCTGTTTTTT. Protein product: CASSSPGGGNTGELFF.

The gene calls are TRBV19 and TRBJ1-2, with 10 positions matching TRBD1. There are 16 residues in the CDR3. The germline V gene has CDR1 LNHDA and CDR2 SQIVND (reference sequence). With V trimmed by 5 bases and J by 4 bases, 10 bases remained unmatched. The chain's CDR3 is CASSPAGTGVGYGYTF. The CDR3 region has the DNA TGTGCCAGTAGTCCGGCCGGGACAGGGGTAGGCTATGGCTACACCTTC.

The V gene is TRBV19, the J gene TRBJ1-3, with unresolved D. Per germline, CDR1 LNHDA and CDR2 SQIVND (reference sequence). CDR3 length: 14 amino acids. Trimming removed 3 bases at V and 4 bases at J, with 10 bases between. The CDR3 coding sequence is TGTGCCAGTAGTATTTCGGGAGGCGGAAACACCATATATTTT. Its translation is CASSISGGGNTIYF. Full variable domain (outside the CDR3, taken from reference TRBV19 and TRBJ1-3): DGGITQSPKYLFRKEGQNVTLSCEQNLNHDAMYWYRQDPGQGLRLIYYSQIVNDFQKGDIAEGYSVSREKKESFPLTVTSAQKNPTAFYLCASSISGGGNTIYFGEGSWLTVV.

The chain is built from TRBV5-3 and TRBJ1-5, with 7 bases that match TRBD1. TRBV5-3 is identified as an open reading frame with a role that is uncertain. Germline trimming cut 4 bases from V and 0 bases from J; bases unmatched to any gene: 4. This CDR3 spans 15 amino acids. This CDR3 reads CARSKGQFSNQPQHF. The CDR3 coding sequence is TGTGCCAGAAGCAAGGGACAGTTTAGCAATCAGCCCCAGCATTTT.

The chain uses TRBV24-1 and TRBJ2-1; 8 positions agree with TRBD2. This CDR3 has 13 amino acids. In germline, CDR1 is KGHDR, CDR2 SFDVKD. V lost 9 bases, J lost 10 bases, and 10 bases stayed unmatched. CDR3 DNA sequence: TGTGCCACCTCAGGATCAGTAGCGGGAGAGCAGTTCTTC. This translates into CATSGSVAGEQFF.

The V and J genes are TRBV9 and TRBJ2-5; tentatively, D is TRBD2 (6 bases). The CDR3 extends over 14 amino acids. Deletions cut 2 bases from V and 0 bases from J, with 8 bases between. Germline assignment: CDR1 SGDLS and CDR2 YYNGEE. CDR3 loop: CASSVGTYQETQYF. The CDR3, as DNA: TGTGCCAGCAGCGTGGGGACTTACCAAGAGACCCAGTACTTC. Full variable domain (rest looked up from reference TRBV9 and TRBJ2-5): DSGVTQTPKHLITATGQRVTLRCSPRSGDLSVYWYQQSLDQGLQFLIQYYNGEERAKGNILERFSAQQFPDLHSELNLSSLELGDSALYFCASSVGTYQETQYFGPGTRLLVL.

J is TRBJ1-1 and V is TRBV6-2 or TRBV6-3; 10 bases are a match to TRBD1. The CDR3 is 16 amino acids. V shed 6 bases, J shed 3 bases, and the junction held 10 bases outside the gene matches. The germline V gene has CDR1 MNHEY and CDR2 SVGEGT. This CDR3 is CASSITRGTGDTEAFF. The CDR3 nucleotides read TGTGCCAGCAGCATCACTCGTGGGACAGGGGACACTGAAGCTTTCTTT.

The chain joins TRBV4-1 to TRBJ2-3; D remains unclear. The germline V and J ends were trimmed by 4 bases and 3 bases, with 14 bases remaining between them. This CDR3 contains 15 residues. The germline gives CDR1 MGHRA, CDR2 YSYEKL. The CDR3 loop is CASSLGLPETDTQYF. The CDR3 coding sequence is TGCGCCAGCAGCCTTGGGCTACCTGAAACAGATACGCAGTATTTT.

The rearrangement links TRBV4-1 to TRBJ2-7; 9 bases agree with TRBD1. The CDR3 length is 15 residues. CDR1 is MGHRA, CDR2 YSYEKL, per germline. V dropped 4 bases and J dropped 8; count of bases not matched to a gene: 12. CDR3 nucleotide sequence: TGCGCCAGCAGCCCGGGTACAGGGGGCATAGGGAAGCAGTACTTC. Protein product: CASSPGTGGIGKQYF.

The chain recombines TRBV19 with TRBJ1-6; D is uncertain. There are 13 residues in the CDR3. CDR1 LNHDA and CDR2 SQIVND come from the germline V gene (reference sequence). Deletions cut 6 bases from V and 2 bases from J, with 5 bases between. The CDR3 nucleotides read TGTGCCAGTAGCCCCACCTATAATTCACCCCTCCACTTT. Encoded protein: CASSPTYNSPLHF.

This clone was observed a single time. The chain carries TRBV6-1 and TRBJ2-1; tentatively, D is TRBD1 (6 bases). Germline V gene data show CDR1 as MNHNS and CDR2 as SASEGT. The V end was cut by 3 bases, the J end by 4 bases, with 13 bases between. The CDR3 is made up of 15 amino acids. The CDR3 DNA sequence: TGTGCCAGCAGTGAGTCGGCAGGGGTTTACAATGAGCAGTTCTTC. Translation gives CASSESAGVYNEQFF.

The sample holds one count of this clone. Here the CDR3 DNA reads TGTGCTAGTGGCGCTAGCGGGATAAGGGAGACCCAGTACTTC. It specifies CASGASGIRETQYF. The V and J genes are TRBV12-5 and TRBJ2-5; 9 positions match TRBD2. Germline CDR1 is LGHNT and CDR2 is FRNRAP. The CDR3 totals 14 residues. Germline trimming cut 6 bases from V and 5 bases from J; bases unmatched to any gene: 7. The entire variable domain, with the rest obtained from reference TRBV12-5 and TRBJ2-5, is as follows: DARVTQTPRHKVTEMGQEVTMRCQPILGHNTVFWYRQTMMQGLELLAYFRNRAPLDDSGMPKDRFSAEMPDATLATLKIQPSEPRDSAVYFCASGASGIRETQYFGPGTRLLVL.

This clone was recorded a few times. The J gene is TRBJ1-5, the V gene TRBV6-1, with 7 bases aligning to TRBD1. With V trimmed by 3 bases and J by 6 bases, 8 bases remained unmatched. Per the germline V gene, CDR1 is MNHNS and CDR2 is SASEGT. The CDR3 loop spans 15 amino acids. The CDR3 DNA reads TGTGCCAGCAGTGAGGAGGGGGCCGCGCCTCAGCCCCAGCATTTT. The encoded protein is CASSEEGAAPQPQHF.

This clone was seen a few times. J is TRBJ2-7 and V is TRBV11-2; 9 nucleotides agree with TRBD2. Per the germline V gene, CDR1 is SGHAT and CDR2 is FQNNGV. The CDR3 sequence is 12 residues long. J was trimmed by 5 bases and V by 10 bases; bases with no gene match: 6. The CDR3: CATTVAGDEQYF. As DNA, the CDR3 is TGTGCCACCACCGTAGCGGGAGACGAGCAGTACTTC.

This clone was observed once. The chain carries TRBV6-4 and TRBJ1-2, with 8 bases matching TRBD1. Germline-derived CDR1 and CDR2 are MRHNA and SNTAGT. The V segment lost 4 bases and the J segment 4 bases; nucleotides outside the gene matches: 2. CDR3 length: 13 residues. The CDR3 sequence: CASSGGTGYGYTF. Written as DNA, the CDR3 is TGTGCCAGCAGTGGTGGGACAGGCTATGGCTACACCTTC.

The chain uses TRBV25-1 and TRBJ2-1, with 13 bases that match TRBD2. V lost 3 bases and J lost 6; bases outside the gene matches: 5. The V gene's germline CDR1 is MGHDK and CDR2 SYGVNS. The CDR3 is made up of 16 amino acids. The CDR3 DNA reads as TGTGCCAGCAGTGACCCTGGGACTAGCGGGGCCAATGAGCAGTTCTTC. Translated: CASSDPGTSGANEQFF. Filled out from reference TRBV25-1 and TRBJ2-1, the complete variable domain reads EADIYQTPRYLVIGTGKKITLECSQTMGHDKMYWYQQDPGMELHLIHYSYGVNSTEKGDLSSESTVSRIRTEHFPLTLESARPSHTSQYLCASSDPGTSGANEQFFGPGTRLTVL.

CDR3 residues: CASSTNPRTGEQYF. The CDR3 coding sequence is TGTGCCAGCAGCACTAACCCCCGCACTGGCGAGCAGTACTTC. The chain joins TRBV7-2 to TRBJ2-7; D unresolved. This CDR3 region has 14 residues. CDR1 is SGHTA, CDR2 FQGNSA, per germline. V shed 5 bases and J shed 6 bases, with 17 bases lying between them.

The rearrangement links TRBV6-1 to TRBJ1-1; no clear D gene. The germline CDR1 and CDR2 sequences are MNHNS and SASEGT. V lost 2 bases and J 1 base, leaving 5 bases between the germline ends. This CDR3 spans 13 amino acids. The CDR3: CASSEYKNTEAFF. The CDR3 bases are TGTGCCAGCAGTGAATACAAGAACACTGAAGCTTTCTTT.

The CDR3 DNA reads TGTGCCAGCAGCGCACCAGGGGGCCGGGACAATGAGCAGTTCTTC. It translates to CASSAPGGRDNEQFF. The chain recombines TRBV9 with TRBJ2-1; 8 nucleotides align to TRBD1. V dropped 3 bases and J dropped 5; count of bases not matched to a gene: 7. Germline CDR1 is SGDLS and CDR2 is YYNGEE. This CDR3 is 15 amino acids long.

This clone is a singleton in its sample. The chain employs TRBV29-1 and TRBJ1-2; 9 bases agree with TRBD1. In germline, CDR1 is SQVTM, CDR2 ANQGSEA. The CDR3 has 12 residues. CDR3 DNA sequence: TGCAGTGGGACAGGGACTAACTATGGCTACACCTTC. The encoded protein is CSGTGTNYGYTF.

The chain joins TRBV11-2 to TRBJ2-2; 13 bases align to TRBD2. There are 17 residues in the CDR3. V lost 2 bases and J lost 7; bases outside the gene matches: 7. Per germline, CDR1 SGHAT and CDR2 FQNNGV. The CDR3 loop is CASSLFGTSGNVGELFF. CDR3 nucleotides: TGTGCCAGCAGCTTATTCGGGACTAGCGGGAACGTCGGGGAGCTGTTTTTT.

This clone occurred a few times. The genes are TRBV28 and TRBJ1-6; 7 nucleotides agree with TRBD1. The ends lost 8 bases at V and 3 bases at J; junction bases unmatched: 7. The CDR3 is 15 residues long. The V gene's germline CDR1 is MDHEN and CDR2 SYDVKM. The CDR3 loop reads CASSSPGGYNSPLHF. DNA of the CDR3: TGTGCCAGCTCCTCCCCAGGGGGCTATAATTCACCCCTCCACTTT.

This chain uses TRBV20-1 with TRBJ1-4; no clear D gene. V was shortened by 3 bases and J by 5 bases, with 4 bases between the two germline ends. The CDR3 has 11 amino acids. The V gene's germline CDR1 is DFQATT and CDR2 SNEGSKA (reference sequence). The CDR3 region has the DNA TGCAGTGCTAGGAGAAATGAAAAACTGTTTTTT. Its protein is CSARRNEKLFF.

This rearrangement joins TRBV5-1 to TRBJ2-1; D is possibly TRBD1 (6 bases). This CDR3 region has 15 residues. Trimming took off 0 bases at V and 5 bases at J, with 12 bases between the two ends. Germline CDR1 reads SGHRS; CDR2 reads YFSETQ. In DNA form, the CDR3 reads TGCGCCAGCAGCTTGGTGGCAGGGGCCAACAATGAGCAGTTCTTC. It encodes CASSLVAGANNEQFF.

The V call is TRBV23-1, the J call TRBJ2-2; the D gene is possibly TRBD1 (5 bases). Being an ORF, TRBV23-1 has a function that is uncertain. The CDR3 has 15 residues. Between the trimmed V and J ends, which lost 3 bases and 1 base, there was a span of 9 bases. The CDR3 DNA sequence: TGCGCCAGCAGTCACCTCAGGGAGAACACCGGGGAGCTGTTTTTT. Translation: CASSHLRENTGELFF.